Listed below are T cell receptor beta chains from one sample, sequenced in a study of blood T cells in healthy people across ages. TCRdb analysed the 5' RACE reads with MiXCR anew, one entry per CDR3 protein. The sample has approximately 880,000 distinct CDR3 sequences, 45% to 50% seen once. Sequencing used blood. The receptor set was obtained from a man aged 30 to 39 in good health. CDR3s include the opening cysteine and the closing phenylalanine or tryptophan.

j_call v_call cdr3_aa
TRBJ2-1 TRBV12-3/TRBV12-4 CASSYRRYNEQFF
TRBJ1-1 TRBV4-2 CASSQNRGKAFF
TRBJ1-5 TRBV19 CASGYAFDVAEQPQHF
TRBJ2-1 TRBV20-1 CSAVYGSGTSGNEQFF
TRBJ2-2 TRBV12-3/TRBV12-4 CASSPLLGETGELFF
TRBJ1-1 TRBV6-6 CATGGGENTEAFF
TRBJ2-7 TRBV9 CASSAYRGDTSRPYEQYF
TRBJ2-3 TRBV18 CASSPLYGQQYF
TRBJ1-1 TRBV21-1 CASSKPKFHAMNTEAFF
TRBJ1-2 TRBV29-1 CSVSGTDTYGYTF
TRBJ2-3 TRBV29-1 CSVGLAGGPRRTDTQYF
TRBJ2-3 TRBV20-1 CSASSLPVTDTQYF
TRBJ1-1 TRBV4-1 CASSPGQGGSNTEAFF
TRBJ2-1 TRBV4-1 CASSQDITGGKGEQFF
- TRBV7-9 CASSLGQGSREQYF
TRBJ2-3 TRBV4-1 CASSQTNFPPPGAPTDTQYF
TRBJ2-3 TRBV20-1 CSAAVTSGGATQYF
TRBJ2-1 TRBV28 CASTGVGVGSYNEQFF
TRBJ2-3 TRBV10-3 CAPALAGGTDTQYF
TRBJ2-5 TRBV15 CATSRAAGREGETQYF
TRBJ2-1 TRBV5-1 CASSLTLGGYNEQFF
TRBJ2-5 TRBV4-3 CASSQDHDFQETQYF
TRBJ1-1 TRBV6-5 CASTYPGGQAEAFF
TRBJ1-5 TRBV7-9 CASSPKGDGQPQHF
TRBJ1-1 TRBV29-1 CSVSDANTEAFF
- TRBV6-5 CASSTRSYGETYEQYF
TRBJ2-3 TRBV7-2 CASSLLPGSGGITDTQYF
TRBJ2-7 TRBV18 CASSVAGDLTYEQYF
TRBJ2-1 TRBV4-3 CASSQDRGDYNEQFF
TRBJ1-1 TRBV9 CASSARQGAGNTEAFF
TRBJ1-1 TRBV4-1 CASSPSLGAGNTEAFF
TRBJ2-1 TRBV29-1 CSVVTASGVNEQFF
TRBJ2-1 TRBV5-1 CASSPTGTAYNEQFF
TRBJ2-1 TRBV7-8 CASSPDLRGNEQFF
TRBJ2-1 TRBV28 CASSFEGALYNVQFF
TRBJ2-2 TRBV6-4 CASRLRRNTGELFF
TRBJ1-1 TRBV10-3 CAISEKRRMDLNTEAFF
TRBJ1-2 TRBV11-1 CASSSGGTRGYTF
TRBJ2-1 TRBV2 CASREAPNWNEQFF
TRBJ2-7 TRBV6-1 CASNPRISYEQYF
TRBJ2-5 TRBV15 CATSRDLAGDYNEQYF
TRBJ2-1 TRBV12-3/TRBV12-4 CARRVAGNEQFF
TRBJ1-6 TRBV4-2 CASSQAMDSPLHF
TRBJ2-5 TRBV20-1 CSAGGTQETQYF
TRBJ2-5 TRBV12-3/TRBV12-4 CASSSWAGNGETQYF
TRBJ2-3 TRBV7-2 CASSLALRSTDTQYF
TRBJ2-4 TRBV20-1 CSARAGTALAKNIQYF